This T cell receptor beta chain was profiled in a study of cytomegalovirus exposure and HLA in healthy donors. Study-level information: In a previous analysis, approximately 110 million unique TCR beta sequences were found from some 180 million T cells. General observations from the study: As confirmed in vitro, a few CMV-associated chains were specific for CMV antigens.

V lost 3 bases and J lost 7, with 18 bases in between. CDR3 length: 15 residues. Germline CDR1 and CDR2: MNHEY and SMNVEV (reference sequence). With respect to this clone: Its antigen is as yet unknown.

Use of 60 Vbeta and 13 Jbeta primers characterized the PCR. This table comes from immunoSEQ multiplex PCR, and its TCRdb copy is limited to in-frame clones, with some not included. This table has some 100,000 clones, 75% to 85% appearing once. This TCR came from a female donor in good health and CMV-seropositive. The sequenced sample consisted of PBMCs. The chain links TRBV27 to TRBJ1-1, with TRBD1 as a possible D gene (6 bases). CDR3 residues: CASSLTPVPTGEAFF. In DNA, the CDR3 is TGTGCCAGCAGTTTGACGCCAGTCCCGACAGGTGAAGCTTTCTTT.